The clone carrying this T cell receptor (beta chain) was recorded a few times. Its specificity is unknown. These data belong to a study of regulatory T cells in long-lasting Graves disease. The time point is: newly diagnosed GD, antithyroid drugs for less than 3 months. Construction of the TCR library relied on RNA isolated from PBMCs. Graves' disease diagnosis relied on American Thyroid Association guidelines. Through Arm-PCR of CDR3 regions and iRepertoire HTBI primers, TCR beta libraries were built. TCRdb redid the calling of the multiplex PCR reads with MiXCR, one entry per CDR3 protein. The table shows about 310,000 distinct CDR3 sequences, with 15% to 20% occurring only once. Points from the study as a whole: Comparison showed that persistent patients shared more public clonotypes (2,741) than new patients (approximately 930). There were preferences for TRBV28, TRBJ1-2 and TRBJ2-5 in persistent disease.

The CDR3 has 13 residues. CDR1 is DFQATT, CDR2 SNEGSKA, per germline (reference sequence). V shed 4 bases and J shed 6 bases, with 15 bases lying between them. The clonotype originates from a female donor with Graves disease. The chain couples TRBV20-1 to TRBJ1-1; TRBD1 is a possible D gene (5 bases). The sample consisted of peripheral blood mononuclear cells (PBMCs), taken at new diagnosis, from a patient treated with antithyroid drugs. The CDR3 nucleotides are TGCAGTGCTATAATGGGGGGAAAGCCTGAAGCTTTCTTT. The encoded protein is CSAIMGGKPEAFF.